The present entry profiles one T cell receptor (beta chain) with its context. This sample stems from a study of T-cell memory formation after mild COVID-19. One entry per CDR3 protein results from TCRdb running MiXCR on the 5' RACE reads. The sample shows approximately 400,000 distinct CDR3 sequences, around 24% of them seen only once. The CDR3 extends over 12 amino acids. V gave up 4 bases and J gave up 2 bases, with 5 bases separating them. The germline V gene has CDR1 MGHRA and CDR2 YSYEKL. The rearrangement joins TRBV4-1 to TRBJ1-2; D remains unclear. The sequencing sample was made of PBMCs or a T cell subset sorted from them (not recorded which). This TCR derives from an adult woman who had mild COVID-19 (a few samples of this study predate the infection). Cell type and time point are not known. Here the CDR3 DNA reads TGCGCCAGCAGCCCAGACAACTATGGCTACACCTTC. It specifies CASSPDNYGYTF.